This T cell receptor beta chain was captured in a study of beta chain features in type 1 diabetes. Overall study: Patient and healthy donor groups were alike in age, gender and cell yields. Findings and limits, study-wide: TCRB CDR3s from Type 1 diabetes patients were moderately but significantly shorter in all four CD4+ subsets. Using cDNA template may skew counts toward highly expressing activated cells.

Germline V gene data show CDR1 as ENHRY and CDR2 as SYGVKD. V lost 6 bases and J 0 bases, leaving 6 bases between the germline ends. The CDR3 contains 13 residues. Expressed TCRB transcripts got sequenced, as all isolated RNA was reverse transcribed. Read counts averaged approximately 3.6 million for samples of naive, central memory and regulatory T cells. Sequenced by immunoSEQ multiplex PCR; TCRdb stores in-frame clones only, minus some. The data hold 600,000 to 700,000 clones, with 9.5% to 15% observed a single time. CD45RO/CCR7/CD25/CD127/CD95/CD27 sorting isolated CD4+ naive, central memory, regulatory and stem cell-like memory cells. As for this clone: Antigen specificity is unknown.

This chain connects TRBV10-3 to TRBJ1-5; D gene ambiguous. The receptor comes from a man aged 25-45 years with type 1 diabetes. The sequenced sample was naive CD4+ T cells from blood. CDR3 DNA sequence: TGTGCCATCAGGAGGGATAGCAATCAGCCCCAGCATTTT. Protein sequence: CAIRRDSNQPQHF.